This T cell receptor beta chain comes out of a study of technical replicates of blood from several donors. Sequencing used immunoSEQ multiplex PCR; TCRdb keeps in-frame clones, though not all of them. The data show more than 90,000 clones, with 85% to 95% seen just once and roughly 0.3% held by the top ten. The sequence was obtained from a human donor in good health. Sequenced material: T cells isolated from PBMCs.

In nucleotides, the CDR3 is TGTGCCAGCAGCCCGGACAGGGTTTATGGCTACACCTTC. It encodes CASSPDRVYGYTF. The V gene is TRBV11-3, the J gene TRBJ1-2; TRBD1 agrees at 8 bases. The ends lost 5 bases at V and 5 bases at J; junction bases unmatched: 4. CDR1 is SGHNT, CDR2 YENEEA, per germline. This CDR3 region has 13 residues. Filled out from reference TRBV11-3 and TRBJ1-2, the complete variable domain reads EAGVVQSPRYKIIEKKQPVAFWCNPISGHNTLYWYLQNLGQGPELLIRYENEEAVDDSQLPKDRFSAERLKGVDSTLKIQPAELGDSAVYLCASSPDRVYGYTFGSGTRLTVV.